The 27 T cell receptor beta chains below were found in one sample sequenced in a study of PD-L1 blockade in urothelial cancer. As to time point: pretreatment peripheral blood. TCRdb's copy holds only in-frame clones and misses some; the assay was immunoSEQ multiplex PCR. The repertoire has around 130,000 clones, approximately 84% of them found once; the top ten carry 3.2%. Specimen: PBMCs, collected around atezolizumab (anti-PD-L1) treatment. The receptors were sampled from a man aged 45-65 years with urothelial cancer.

The gene calls are TRBV6-5 and TRBJ2-5; TRBD1 might be the D (5 bases). Germline V CDR1 and CDR2: MNHEY, SVGAGI. With 7 bases removed from V and 4 bases from J, the gap between germline ends came to 13 bases. The CDR3 is 13 amino acids. In nucleotides, the CDR3 is TGTGCCAGCAAGGGGCCGGGTGTAGAGACCCAGTACTTC. Protein sequence: CASKGPGVETQYF.

The chain joins TRBV19 to TRBJ1-6; perhaps TRBD1 as D (5 bases). V lost 6 bases to trimming and J lost 0 bases, with 12 bases between them. Germline CDR1 LNHDA, CDR2 SQIVND (reference sequence). The CDR3 consists of 16 residues. The CDR3 nucleotides read TGTGCCAGTAGCAAAGACAGCAGCTCCTATAATTCACCCCTCCACTTT. Its protein product is CASSKDSSSYNSPLHF.

This chain links TRBV10-2 with TRBJ2-5, with 14 bases matching TRBD2. Trimming cost V 6 bases and J 4 bases; bases outside gene matches: 19. CDR3 length: 20 residues. The germline CDR1 and CDR2 sequences are WSHSY and SAAADI. CDR3 in DNA: TGCGCCAGCAGCCTAGTGACGACTAGCGGGAGGGCCCTCGCCGGAGAGACCCAGTACTTC. Translated: CASSLVTTSGRALAGETQYF.

The chain has TRBV27 and TRBJ2-5, with 11 bases identical to TRBD1. With 6 bases clipped from V and 3 bases from J, the junction kept 6 bases outside the gene matches. Germline CDR1 reads MNHEY; CDR2 reads SMNVEV (reference sequence). The CDR3 consists of 15 residues. CDR3 loop: CASSWAGQGEETQYF. The CDR3 nucleotides read TGTGCCAGCAGCTGGGCGGGACAGGGGGAAGAGACCCAGTACTTC.

The chain carries TRBV6-6 and TRBJ2-5, with D possibly TRBD2 on 6 matching bases. This CDR3 region has 12 residues. The V end was cut by 8 bases, the J end by 1 base, with 8 bases between. The germline V gene has CDR1 MNHNY and CDR2 SVGAGI (reference sequence). CDR3 region: CASSGGQETQYF. DNA of the CDR3: TGTGCCAGCTCCGGGGGCCAAGAGACCCAGTACTTC.

The chain is built from TRBV5-1 and TRBJ1-5; D remains unclear. Trimming shortened V by 0 bases and J by 4 bases, and 11 bases separated the two germline ends. The CDR3 totals 15 residues. Germline V gene data show CDR1 as SGHRS and CDR2 as YFSETQ. CDR3 DNA: TGCGCCAGCAGCTTGGGCAGAGGTGCGAATCAGCCCCAGCATTTT. Amino acids: CASSLGRGANQPQHF.

The J gene is TRBJ2-2, the V gene TRBV5-5; 10 nucleotides line up with TRBD1. The V gene end was trimmed by 4 bases and the J gene end by 0 bases; junction bases not matched to a gene: 6. This CDR3 is built from 17 residues. The germline CDR1 and CDR2 sequences are SGHKS and YYEKEE (reference sequence). The CDR3 coding sequence is TGTGCCAGCAGCCACGACAGGGGGCTATCGAACACCGGGGAGCTGTTTTTT. Its protein is CASSHDRGLSNTGELFF. Filled out from reference TRBV5-5 and TRBJ2-2, the complete variable domain reads DAGVTQSPTHLIKTRGQQVTLRCSPISGHKSVSWYQQVLGQGPQFIFQYYEKEERGRGNFPDRFSARQFPNYSSELNVNALLLGDSALYLCASSHDRGLSNTGELFFGEGSRLTVL.

The J gene is TRBJ2-2, the V gene TRBV21-1; the DNA was not used to check the table's D call, TRBD2. TRBV21-1 is a pseudogene. This CDR3 contains 16 residues. The CDR3, as DNA: TGTGCCTTCCTCATTAAGGCGGGACTTAACACCGGGGAGCTGTTTTTT. It is translated as CAFLIKAGLNTGELFF.

The chain couples TRBV28 to TRBJ1-3; D perhaps matches TRBD1 (6 bases). Germline values: CDR1 MDHEN, CDR2 SYDVKM. The V and J ends lost 6 bases and 9 bases respectively, with 15 bases between them. The CDR3 loop spans 13 amino acids. The CDR3 region is CASRTGFSSTIYF. CDR3 nucleotide sequence: TGTGCCAGCAGGACAGGATTCTCGAGCACCATATATTTT.

This chain links TRBV6-5 with TRBJ1-1, with a possible D match to TRBD1 (5 bases). CDR1 is MNHEY and CDR2 is SVGAGI in the germline V gene. V shed 7 bases and J shed 1 base, with 13 bases lying between them. The CDR3 has 14 residues. In DNA, the CDR3 is TGTGCCAGCAAGTCTGACAGACCGAACACTGAAGCTTTCTTT. It translates to CASKSDRPNTEAFF.

The CDR3: CASMMGGSGNQPQHF. Written as DNA, the CDR3 is TGTGCCAGCATGATGGGGGGATCGGGCAATCAGCCCCAGCATTTT. The rearrangement links TRBV6-6 to TRBJ1-5, with a tentative D call TRBD1 (5 bases). The CDR3 length is 15 residues. V was trimmed by 7 bases and J by 2 bases, leaving 15 bases between them. The V gene's germline CDR1 is MNHNY and CDR2 SVGAGI (reference sequence).

In the case of this clone: The sample has other DNA sequences that encode this CDR3 too. The chain uses TRBV30 and TRBJ2-2; 8 positions match TRBD1. The V gene's germline CDR1 is GTSNPN and CDR2 SVGIG (reference sequence). This CDR3 spans 15 amino acids. V trimming: 0 bases; J trimming: 6 bases; junction bases outside the gene matches: 6. The CDR3 nucleotides are TGTGCCTGGAGTGTTGACAGGGGCAGGGCCGGGGAGCTGTTTTTT. Amino acids: CAWSVDRGRAGELFF.

The chain has TRBV19 and TRBJ2-1, with D maybe TRBD2 (6 bases). Germline values: CDR1 LNHDA, CDR2 SQIVND (reference sequence). Trimming left V 7 bases short and J 3 bases short, with 16 bases between. CDR3 length: 15 residues. The CDR3 DNA sequence: TGTGCCAGTACCGCGAGCAGCGGGCACTACAATGAGCAGTTCTTC. Translation: CASTASSGHYNEQFF.

This clone was observed a handful of times. The genes are TRBV14 and TRBJ2-1, with D possibly being TRBD1 (5 bases). V lost 3 bases and J 2 bases, leaving 14 bases between the germline ends. CDR3 length: 16 residues. The germline CDR1 and CDR2 sequences are SGHDN and FVKESK. Here the CDR3 DNA reads TGTGCCAGCAGCCACGTAACCCAGGGTACCTACAATGAGCAGTTCTTC. It encodes CASSHVTQGTYNEQFF. The full variable domain, rest sourced from reference TRBV14 and TRBJ2-1, is EAGVTQFPSHSVIEKGQTVTLRCDPISGHDNLYWYRRVMGKEIKFLLHFVKESKQDESGMPNNRFLAERTGGTYSTLKVQPAELEDSGVYFCASSHVTQGTYNEQFFGPGTRLTVL.

The J gene is TRBJ2-1, the V gene TRBV4-1, with D perhaps matching TRBD2 (6 bases). Trimming took off 0 bases at V and 0 bases at J, with 15 bases between the two ends. The CDR3 loop spans 18 amino acids. The V gene's germline CDR1 is MGHRA and CDR2 YSYEKL. The CDR3 region is CASSQDPRTTGSYNEQFF. CDR3 nucleotide sequence: TGCGCCAGCAGCCAAGATCCCAGGACTACTGGCTCCTACAATGAGCAGTTCTTC.

On this clone: One junction end disagrees with the germline gene, perhaps due to a read error. The chain uses TRBV5-1 and TRBJ2-5; TRBD2 aligns across 12 bases. The CDR3 totals 16 residues. Germline V gene data show CDR1 as SGHRS and CDR2 as YFSETQ. The CDR3 DNA reads as TGTGCCAGCAGCTTGGCTATGACTAGCGGGGGAGAGACCCAGTACTTC. Translation gives CASSLAMTSGGETQYF.

The chain combines TRBV6-6 with TRBJ2-2; maybe TRBD2 (6 bases). CDR1 MNHNY and CDR2 SVGAGI come from the germline V gene (reference sequence). The CDR3 has 14 amino acids. V lost 7 bases and J lost 6, with 15 bases in between. In nucleotides, the CDR3 is TGTGCCAGCATTGGAGGGTTTGGAGCCGGGGAGCTGTTTTTT. As protein: CASIGGFGAGELFF.

This clone came up a few times. The same CDR3 can be traced to other DNA sequences in this sample. V is TRBV14 and J is TRBJ1-2, with 7 nucleotides matching TRBD1. This CDR3 region has 13 residues. Germline V gives CDR1 SGHDN, CDR2 FVKESK. V lost 5 bases to trimming and J lost 4 bases; unmatched junction nucleotides: 4. CDR3 nucleotides: TGTGCCAGCAGCTTGGGACAGAGCTATGGCTACACCTTC. Amino acids: CASSLGQSYGYTF.

This sequence joins TRBV7-8 and TRBJ1-1; D remains ambiguous. Trimming pared 5 bases from V and 2 bases from J, leaving 9 bases between. The CDR3 covers 13 residues. Germline CDR1 SGHVS, CDR2 FQNEAQ. The CDR3 DNA is TGTGCCAGCAGCCGAACAGCCAACACTGAAGCTTTCTTT. Amino acid sequence: CASSRTANTEAFF.

This sequence joins TRBV28 and TRBJ2-7, with 12 bases aligning to TRBD2. From germline, CDR1 is MDHEN and CDR2 SYDVKM. CDR3 size: 17 residues. V gave up 10 bases and J gave up 0 bases; unmatched junction bases: 13. CDR3 DNA sequence: TGTGCCACCGGGACAGGGGCACTAGCGGGAGGCTCCTACGAGCAGTACTTC. It codes for CATGTGALAGGSYEQYF.

The DNA of the CDR3 is TGTGCCAGTCTCAGTAGCACAGATACGCAGTATTTT. It translates to CASLSSTDTQYF. V gene TRBV25-1 combines with J gene TRBJ2-3; the D is unclear. Germline lookup yields CDR1 MGHDK and CDR2 SYGVNS. The CDR3 is made up of 12 amino acids. Trimming left V 9 bases short and J 0 bases short, with 7 bases between.

The V call is TRBV6-5, the J call TRBJ1-1; D perhaps matches TRBD1 (5 bases). Germline CDR1 is MNHEY and CDR2 is SVGAGI. V lost 6 bases to trimming and J lost 4 bases, with 12 bases between them. The CDR3 loop spans 13 amino acids. CDR3 in DNA: TGTGCCAGCAGGACGGGGGGGGGCACTGAAGCTTTCTTT. Protein sequence: CASRTGGGTEAFF.

This clone was detected only once. The chain is built from TRBV27 and TRBJ2-2, with 9 bases identical to TRBD1. Germline-derived CDR1 and CDR2 are MNHEY and SMNVEV (reference sequence). This CDR3 has 17 residues. After removal of 3 bases from V and 4 bases from J, the junction contained 9 bases not matched to a gene. CDR3 DNA: TGTGCCAGCAGTTTTAGTGCCGGGACAGGGAGCACCGGGGAGCTGTTTTTT. It codes for CASSFSAGTGSTGELFF.

V usage is TRBV20-1 and J usage is TRBJ2-7; D is ambiguous. V lost 3 bases, J lost 4 bases, and 4 bases lay in between. The CDR3 consists of 10 residues. Germline V gene lookup returns CDR1 DFQATT and CDR2 SNEGSKA (reference sequence). CDR3 DNA sequence: TGCAGTGCTAGCCAATACGAGCAGTACTTC. Protein: CSASQYEQYF.

The chain couples TRBV5-1 to TRBJ2-5; TRBD2 matches 10 bases. The V gene's germline CDR1 is SGHRS and CDR2 YFSETQ. This CDR3 spans 16 amino acids. Trimming removed 4 bases from V and 4 bases from J; junction bases left unmatched: 10. This CDR3 reads CASSTRTSGGVETQYF. The CDR3 coding sequence is TGCGCCAGCAGCACTCGGACTAGCGGAGGGGTAGAGACCCAGTACTTC.

This chain joins TRBV7-9 and TRBJ2-1; 8 nucleotides match TRBD2. The length of the CDR3 is 15 residues. With V trimmed by 3 bases and J by 6 bases, 7 bases remained unmatched. The germline V gene encodes CDR1 SEHNR and CDR2 FQNEAQ (reference sequence). CDR3: CASSLGASGLNEQFF. CDR3 sequence (DNA): TGTGCCAGCAGCTTGGGGGCTAGCGGGCTCAATGAGCAGTTCTTC.

This chain joins TRBV6-1 and TRBJ1-3; D might be TRBD1 (5 bases). This CDR3 comprises 15 residues. Germline CDR1 and CDR2: MNHNS and SASEGT. The ends were cut back, 2 bases at V and 1 base at J, with 9 bases in the middle. The CDR3 here is CASSETQGSGNTIYF. CDR3 nucleotide sequence: TGTGCCAGCAGTGAAACGCAGGGTTCTGGAAACACCATATATTTT.